What follows are 2 T cell receptor beta chains derived from one specimen sequenced in a study of human T cells and chemical hapten exposure. Time point denoted: pre-sensitization, week 0. Treatment noted: therapeutic diphenylcyclopropenone sensitization with weekly scalp DPC. It was unfractionated whole blood from which total RNA was extracted. MiXCR was run by TCRdb on the RACE reads, yielding one entry per CDR3 protein. The table includes 56,000 or so distinct CDR3 sequences, approximately 10% detected once. Material: whole blood, obtained in connection with sensitization to the hapten diphenylcyclopropenone (DPC). All receptors derive from a woman in her twenties or thirties with alopecia areata. Some clones in this sample may be carry-over from other donors' samples.

The rearrangement links TRBV12-3 or TRBV12-4 to TRBJ2-7; D is uncertain. The CDR3 has 14 amino acids. Trimming left V 4 bases short and J 0 bases short, with 10 bases between. The chain's CDR3 is CASSSPRNSYEQYF. The CDR3 region has the DNA TGTGCCAGCAGTTCACCCCGCAACTCCTACGAGCAGTACTTC.

This clonotype was picked up a small number of times. The V and J genes are TRBV5-1 and TRBJ1-1, with D unresolved. CDR3 size: 13 residues. Germline CDR1 is SGHRS and CDR2 is YFSETQ. The germline V and J ends were trimmed by 7 bases and 0 bases, with 10 bases remaining between them. Here the CDR3 reads CASAGIMNTEAFF. The CDR3, as DNA: TGCGCCAGCGCCGGGATTATGAACACTGAAGCTTTCTTT.